Presented here are 21 T cell receptor beta chains from one specimen sequenced in a study of shared clonotypes between healthy human individuals. Profiled with immunoSEQ multiplex PCR; TCRdb holds only in-frame clones, not every one. The sample comprises about 470,000 clones, about 85% of which are singletons, and less than 15% rests with the top ten. The sequenced sample was PBMCs. Receptor source: a woman in her 40s in good health. Some clones in this sample may be carry-over from other donors' samples.

The chain links TRBV7-9 to TRBJ1-6, with a possible D match to TRBD1 (5 bases). V was trimmed by 5 bases and J by 7 bases, leaving 9 bases between them. The CDR3 contains 13 residues. Germline V gene sequence: CDR1 SEHNR, CDR2 FQNEAQ (reference sequence). The CDR3 reads CASSTTGNSPLHF. In DNA, the CDR3 is TGTGCCAGCAGCACCACAGGCAATTCACCCCTCCACTTT.

The chain has TRBV5-1 and TRBJ2-5; D is ambiguous. The end of the DNA aligns better with TRBJ2-7, so the J call may be wrong. The CDR3 covers 15 residues. Germline assignment: CDR1 SGHRS and CDR2 YFSETQ. The CDR3 loop reads CASSSGAFSSYEQYF. The CDR3 DNA sequence: TGCGCCAGCAGCTCCGGAGCGTTCAGCTCCTACGAGCAGTACTTC.

This clone was recorded many times. The V and J genes are TRBV7-9 and TRBJ2-3; 7 nucleotides line up with TRBD1. J gave up 10 bases and V 5 bases, and 12 bases lay outside the gene matches. The CDR3 extends over 14 amino acids. CDR1 is SEHNR, CDR2 FQNEAQ, per germline (reference sequence). CDR3 sequence reads: CASSAGADRVPQYF. The CDR3 DNA reads TGTGCCAGCAGCGCGGGCGCAGACAGGGTTCCGCAGTATTTT.

This chain joins TRBV7-9 and TRBJ1-3; D is undetermined. CDR3 size: 13 residues. V was shortened by 7 bases and J by 1 base, with 8 bases between the two germline ends. CDR1 is SEHNR and CDR2 is FQNEAQ in the germline V gene (reference sequence). CDR3 DNA: TGTGCCAGCAAAGAGACATCTGGAAACACCATATATTTT. Protein: CASKETSGNTIYF.

The chain carries TRBV28 and TRBJ1-5; D possibly corresponds to TRBD1 (6 bases). Germline V lookup: CDR1 MDHEN, CDR2 SYDVKM. V shed 8 bases and J shed 0 bases, with 11 bases lying between them. The CDR3 loop spans 14 amino acids. The CDR3 loop reads CASLGGHSNQPQHF. CDR3 bases: TGTGCCAGCCTGGGGGGCCATAGCAATCAGCCCCAGCATTTT.

The rearrangement uses TRBV4-1 and TRBJ2-1; 11 nucleotides agree with TRBD2. The CDR3 loop spans 19 amino acids. Germline V gene data show CDR1 as MGHRA and CDR2 as YSYEKL. Trimming cost V 4 bases and J 3 bases; bases outside gene matches: 14. The CDR3 nucleotides are TGCGCCAGCAGCCCAAAACCAAATACTAGCGGGAGCCGCTACAATGAGCAGTTCTTC. This sequence encodes CASSPKPNTSGSRYNEQFF.

The chain has TRBV6-5 and TRBJ2-3, with 8 bases that match TRBD2. This CDR3 comprises 14 residues. The ends lost 5 bases at V and 2 bases at J; junction bases unmatched: 3. Germline V gene lookup returns CDR1 MNHEY and CDR2 SVGAGI. The chain's CDR3 is CASSREGPTDTQYF. In DNA form, the CDR3 reads TGTGCCAGCAGTCGGGAGGGCCCCACAGATACGCAGTATTTT.

Only one count was recorded for this clone. This chain connects TRBV5-1 to TRBJ1-1, with 7 bases that match TRBD1. Germline assignment: CDR1 SGHRS and CDR2 YFSETQ. J lost 0 bases, V lost 3 bases, and 17 bases had no gene match. The CDR3 is 19 amino acids. CDR3 in DNA: TGCGCCAGCAGCTCGACCGGGACAGCGAAAGGAATGGTGAACACTGAAGCTTTCTTT. Encoded protein: CASSSTGTAKGMVNTEAFF.

The V call is TRBV10-2, the J call TRBJ2-5; 8 bases match TRBD2. With 10 bases clipped from V and 5 bases from J, the junction kept 12 bases outside the gene matches. Per the germline V gene, CDR1 is WSHSY and CDR2 is SAAADI. CDR3 size: 14 residues. CDR3 coding DNA: TGCGCCACCGGTCTCGGGAGGGCCGTCGAGACCCAGTACTTC. Protein sequence: CATGLGRAVETQYF.

The CDR3 region has the DNA TGTGCCAGCAGTGAACCAAAGGAGCAGTACTTC. Translated, it gives CASSEPKEQYF. The chain joins TRBV2 to TRBJ2-5; D unclear. Germline V gene lookup returns CDR1 SNHLY and CDR2 FYNNEI. The CDR3 has 11 amino acids. Trimming shortened V by 2 bases and J by 11 bases, and 9 bases separated the two germline ends.

This clone was recorded a few times. The chain uses TRBV6-6 and TRBJ2-5; 13 bases fit TRBD2. CDR3 length: 16 residues. V lost 10 bases and J lost 0; bases outside the gene matches: 8. The germline CDR1 and CDR2 sequences are MNHNY and SVGAGI (reference sequence). For the CDR3, the DNA is TGTGCCACTCGGACTAGCGGGGGAGGGTACCAAGAGACCCAGTACTTC. Translating it yields CATRTSGGGYQETQYF.

This sequence joins TRBV5-1 and TRBJ1-1, with 7 nucleotides matching TRBD1. Trimming removed 3 bases from V and 4 bases from J; junction bases left unmatched: 6. The germline CDR1 and CDR2 sequences are SGHRS and YFSETQ. The CDR3 covers 14 residues. This CDR3 is CASSWINRGTEAFF. The DNA for the CDR3 is TGCGCCAGCAGCTGGATAAACAGGGGCACTGAAGCTTTCTTT.

This chain connects TRBV28 to TRBJ1-6, with 8 bases lining up with TRBD1. Germline-derived CDR1 and CDR2 are MDHEN and SYDVKM. Unmatched junction bases numbered 7, after V lost 4 bases and J lost 11 bases. The CDR3 covers 14 residues. The CDR3 reads CASSSTGVLPPLHF. CDR3 DNA sequence: TGTGCCAGCAGTTCGACAGGGGTCTTACCACCCCTCCACTTT.

Details on this clone: The same CDR3 is also encoded by other DNA sequences in this sample. This chain joins TRBV14 and TRBJ2-1, with a possible D match to TRBD2 (6 bases). The CDR3 covers 14 residues. Germline values: CDR1 SGHDN, CDR2 FVKESK. V was clipped by 0 bases and J by 7 bases, with 10 bases between them. The CDR3 region has the DNA TGTGCCAGCAGCCAAGATCGGGGGTGGAATGAGCAGTTCTTC. Its translation is CASSQDRGWNEQFF.

J is TRBJ2-1 and V is TRBV4-2; D call uncertain. CDR1 LGHNA and CDR2 YNFKEQ come from the germline V gene. The ends were cut back, 0 bases at V and 6 bases at J, with 15 bases in the middle. CDR3 length: 16 residues. The CDR3 loop is CASSQETFLQVNEQFF. CDR3 nucleotide sequence: TGTGCCAGCAGCCAAGAAACGTTCTTGCAGGTCAATGAGCAGTTCTTC.

J is TRBJ1-1 and V is TRBV7-3; no reliable D call. This CDR3 comprises 14 residues. V was clipped by 1 base and J by 7 bases, with 13 bases between them. Germline CDR1 SGHTA, CDR2 FQGTGA. CDR3: CASSLSPATNEAFF. CDR3 nucleotides: TGTGCCAGCAGCTTAAGCCCCGCTACCAATGAAGCTTTCTTT. Complete variable domain (other parts from reference TRBV7-3 and TRBJ1-1): GAGVSQTPSNKVTEKGKYVELRCDPISGHTALYWYRQSLGQGPEFLIYFQGTGAADDSGLPNDRFFAVRPEGSVSTLKIQRTERGDSAVYLCASSLSPATNEAFFGQGTRLTVV.

The J gene is TRBJ2-2, the V gene TRBV9, with 7 bases lining up with TRBD2. Germline V lookup: CDR1 SGDLS, CDR2 YYNGEE. J gave up 4 bases and V 0 bases, and 9 bases lay outside the gene matches. The CDR3 is made up of 17 amino acids. DNA for the CDR3: TGTGCCAGCAGCGTAGAGGGGAGGGCTAGGGGCACCGGGGAGCTGTTTTTT. It codes for CASSVEGRARGTGELFF.

This sequence joins TRBV7-8 and TRBJ2-1, with a weak D call TRBD1 (6 bases). The CDR3 spans 15 residues. Trimming pared 4 bases from V and 2 bases from J, leaving 12 bases between. Germline V lookup: CDR1 SGHVS, CDR2 FQNEAQ. CDR3 in amino acids: CASSYREYAYNEQFF. The CDR3 DNA is TGTGCCAGCAGCTACAGGGAATACGCCTACAATGAGCAGTTCTTC.

In its sample, this clone was seen once. The same CDR3 also results from other DNA sequences found in this sample. The chain links TRBV7-8 to TRBJ2-5, with no clear D. V was trimmed by 5 bases and J by 1 base, leaving 2 bases between them. This CDR3 is built from 11 residues. Germline-derived CDR1 and CDR2 are SGHVS and FQNEAQ. The CDR3 region has the DNA TGTGCCAGCAGCCCCCAAGAGACCCAGTACTTC. It translates to CASSPQETQYF.

This chain links TRBV7-3 with TRBJ2-3, with TRBD1 matching 7 bases. The trim removed 5 bases at V and 4 bases at J, leaving 9 bases unmatched. The CDR3 has 15 residues. Germline assignment: CDR1 SGHTA and CDR2 FQGTGA. The DNA of the CDR3 is TGTGCCAGCAGCCTGACAGGGTTCGAGTCAGATACGCAGTATTTT. Translating gives CASSLTGFESDTQYF.

This clone has only a few counts. The J gene is TRBJ1-3, the V gene TRBV28, with D tentatively TRBD1 (6 bases). The CDR3 has 14 residues. Trimming shortened V by 1 base and J by 3 bases, and 7 bases separated the two germline ends. CDR1 MDHEN and CDR2 SYDVKM come from the germline V gene. This chain's CDR3 is CASSLYRDGNTIYF. DNA for the CDR3: TGTGCCAGCAGTTTATACAGGGATGGAAACACCATATATTTT.